This T cell receptor beta chain is from a study of blood T cells in healthy people across ages. Primers used in a second PCR of about 6 to 11 cycles were a sample-barcoded 5' primer and a J-beta primer mix. TCRdb used MiXCR to reprocess the 5' RACE reads, holding one entry per CDR3 protein. The sample lists approximately 900,000 distinct CDR3 sequences, about 48% occurring once. The CDR3 is 17 residues long. The V end was cut by 1 base, the J end by 0 bases, with 13 bases between. Germline CDR1 reads MGHDK; CDR2 reads SYGVNS. The chain carries TRBV25-1 and TRBJ1-3; no reliable D call. This TCR was sampled from a man younger than 40 in good health. Material for sequencing was blood. The CDR3 bases are TGTGCCAGCAGTGAATGGGGAGGGTATTACTCTGGAAACACCATATATTTT. This codes for CASSEWGGYYSGNTIYF. The full variable domain, completed using reference TRBV25-1 and TRBJ1-3, is EADIYQTPRYLVIGTGKKITLECSQTMGHDKMYWYQQDPGMELHLIHYSYGVNSTEKGDLSSESTVSRIRTEHFPLTLESARPSHTSQYLCASSEWGGYYSGNTIYFGEGSWLTVV.